A selection of T cell receptor beta chains follows, all from one sample in a study of T cell responses to AZD1222 COVID-19 vaccine. The protocol was immunoSEQ multiplex PCR, while the TCRdb copy is restricted to in-frame clones and leaves out a portion. The table lists 30,000 to 35,000 clones, approximately 90% of them singletons, with 45% in the top ten. The input for sequencing was peripheral blood, taken on day 0 of AZD1222 vaccination. The receptors were sampled from an adult in good health. The CDR3 runs from the conserved cysteine through the conserved F or W. Fields, in order: clone size, V gene, J gene, D gene, CDR3 DNA, CDR3 protein. A D gene is named only where the DNA matches it firmly. Clone sizes are given selectively: once, few, many, or a class where the clone is expanded.

>-|TRBV19|TRBJ1-1|-
TGTGCCAGTAGTATACGTCAGGGCCGCACTGAAGCTTTCTTT
CASSIRQGRTEAFF
>-|TRBV7-2|TRBJ1-4|-
TGTGCCAGCAGCTTAGACCCTAACAGCCTCAATGAAAAACTGTTTTTT
CASSLDPNSLNEKLFF
>-|TRBV5-1|TRBJ2-5|TRBD2
TGCGCCAGCAGCGTGAGCGGGGGCAGTGGGGAGACCCAGTACTTC
CASSVSGGSGETQYF
>-|TRBV19|TRBJ2-4|-
TGTGCCAGTAGTATTGCGGGAAATGCCAAAAACATTCAGTACTTC
CASSIAGNAKNIQYF
>-|TRBV5-8|TRBJ1-3|-
TGTGCCAGCAGCTTGTTGCTCAGCTCTGGAAACACCATATATTTT
CASSLLLSSGNTIYF
>-|TRBV28|TRBJ1-2|-
TGTGCCAGCAGTTTAGCGCGGGGGGACTATGGCTACACCTTC
CASSLARGDYGYTF
>-|TRBV7-8|TRBJ2-7|-
TGTGCCAGCACCTGGGGACCGACCTCCTACGAGCAGTACTTC
CASTWGPTSYEQYF
>-|TRBV14|TRBJ2-1|TRBD2
TGTGCCAGCAGCCTCTCCCTAGCGGGGGGCTTGCAGTTCTTC
CASSLSLAGGLQFF
>-|TRBV6-5|TRBJ1-1|-
TGTGCCAGCAAACAATCCGGAGACACTGAAGCTTTCTTT
CASKQSGDTEAFF
>-|TRBV7-2|TRBJ1-6|-
TGTGCCAGCAGCTTAAAACAGAATTCACCCCTCCACTTT
CASSLKQNSPLHF
>-|TRBV5-6|TRBJ2-3|TRBD1
TGTGCCAGCAGCCGCGGACAGGGGGTCACAGATACGCAGTATTTT
CASSRGQGVTDTQYF
>once|TRBV12-3/TRBV12-4|TRBJ1-2|-
TGTGCCAGCAGTCCGACAGAGAATTATGGCTACACCTTC
CASSPTENYGYTF
>-|TRBV30|TRBJ1-2|TRBD1
TGTGCCTTGACAGGGTCGGGAGGCTACACCTTC
CALTGSGGYTF
>-|TRBV9|TRBJ1-1|-
TGTGCCAGCAGCGTTGGGCGGATGAACACTGAAGCTTTCTTT
CASSVGRMNTEAFF
>-|TRBV4-3|TRBJ1-3|-
TGCGCCAGCAGTCCAACCTCTGGAAACACCATATATTTT
CASSPTSGNTIYF
>-|TRBV28|TRBJ2-6|-
TGTGCCAGCTCTGGGACCGATCTCTTTGGGGCCAACGTCCTGACTTTC
CASSGTDLFGANVLTF
>-|TRBV9|TRBJ1-1|-
TGTGCCAGCAGCGGGGGGGTCATGAACACTGAAGCTTTCTTT
CASSGGVMNTEAFF
>-|TRBV30|TRBJ1-4|-
TGTGCCTGGAGGGGATTCGGTAATGAAAAACTGTTTTTT
CAWRGFGNEKLFF
>-|TRBV4-1|TRBJ1-6|-
TGCGCCAGCACCCCCAAGGGGGGGAAGACCTATAATTCACCCCTCCACTTT
CASTPKGGKTYNSPLHF